This TCR beta chain was identified during a study of technical replicates of blood from a few donors. Germline CDR1 and CDR2: KGHSH and LQKENI. Germline trimming cut 8 bases from V and 6 bases from J; bases unmatched to any gene: 10. The CDR3 runs 15 residues. Assay used: immunoSEQ multiplex PCR; TCRdb lists only in-frame clones, some missing. The sample has about 84,000 clones, roughly 98% seen once. This receptor was taken from a human donor in good health. This chain links TRBV18 with TRBJ2-1; TRBD2 aligns across 10 bases. The sample comprised T cells isolated from PBMCs. The chain's CDR3 is CASRISGRAVNEQFF. The CDR3 DNA sequence: TGTGCCAGCCGGATAAGCGGGAGGGCCGTCAATGAGCAGTTCTTC.